One sample yielded the 30 T cell receptor beta chains listed below, sequenced in a study of OX40 agonist ivuxolimab in advanced cancers. Here immunoSEQ multiplex PCR was the method, and the copy in TCRdb shows in-frame clones only, minus some. The profile shows tens of thousands of clones, about 89% of them singletons. This specimen consisted of CD4+ or CD8+ T cells sorted from blood, obtained in a trial of the OX40 agonist ivuxolimab. These receptors were collected from an adult with an advanced solid tumor such as melanoma, head and neck, liver or kidney cancer.

This chain connects TRBV9 to TRBJ2-1; 8 bases fit TRBD2. Germline CDR1 reads SGDLS; CDR2 reads YYNGEE. The length of the CDR3 is 16 residues. The V gene end was trimmed by 4 bases and the J gene end by 4 bases; junction bases not matched to a gene: 10. The CDR3 spells CASSPRGGRLYNEQFF. The CDR3, as DNA: TGTGCCAGCAGCCCCCGGGGGGGACGGTTGTACAATGAGCAGTTCTTC.

V is TRBV5-4 and J is TRBJ2-3; possibly TRBD2 for D (5 bases). Germline V gives CDR1 SGHNT, CDR2 YYREEE (reference sequence). This CDR3 has 16 residues. Trimming took 4 bases from V and 1 from J, leaving 16 bases between them. The CDR3 nucleotides read TGTGCCAGCAGCACCCTCGACGGGGAAGGCACAGATACGCAGTATTTT. As protein: CASSTLDGEGTDTQYF.

The rearrangement joins TRBV7-2 to TRBJ2-7; 7 nucleotides match TRBD1. J was trimmed by 2 bases and V by 4 bases; bases with no gene match: 8. In germline, CDR1 is SGHTA, CDR2 FQGNSA. The CDR3 spans 15 residues. DNA of the CDR3: TGTGCCAGCAGCTGGTCCGGGACAGATGCCTACGAGCAGTACTTC. Residues: CASSWSGTDAYEQYF.

V is TRBV7-3 and J is TRBJ1-6, with 7 bases aligning to TRBD1. V trimming: 5 bases; J trimming: 0 bases; junction bases outside the gene matches: 4. CDR1 is SGHTA, CDR2 FQGTGA, per germline. The CDR3 has 16 residues. The CDR3 DNA follows: TGTGCCAGCAGCGGCAGGGGGGCCTCCTATAATTCACCCCTCCACTTT. Translation: CASSGRGASYNSPLHF.

The V call is TRBV7-3, the J call TRBJ2-1; D possibly corresponds to TRBD1 (7 bases). Germline V gives CDR1 SGHTA, CDR2 FQGTGA. The V end was cut by 1 base, the J end by 7 bases, with 20 bases between. The CDR3 runs to 17 residues. The chain's CDR3 is CASSLNLRARGANEQFF. The CDR3 DNA follows: TGTGCCAGCAGCTTAAATTTGCGGGCCAGGGGGGCTAATGAGCAGTTCTTC.

This clone showed up just once. The V gene is TRBV4-1, the J gene TRBJ2-1; 12 nucleotides line up with TRBD2. With V trimmed by 4 bases and J by 1 base, 5 bases remained unmatched. The CDR3 runs to 17 residues. Per the germline V gene, CDR1 is MGHRA and CDR2 is YSYEKL. CDR3 loop: CASSPRTSGASYNEQFF. The CDR3 bases are TGCGCCAGCAGCCCCAGGACTAGCGGGGCGTCCTACAATGAGCAGTTCTTC.

V gene TRBV9 combines with J gene TRBJ2-1; TRBD1 or TRBD2 may be the D gene (5 bases each). Looked up from germline, CDR1 is SGDLS and CDR2 is YYNGEE. This CDR3 contains 15 residues. V was cut by 4 bases and J by 0 bases, with 11 bases left in between. CDR3 sequence: CASSPTGASYNEQFF. The CDR3 nucleotides are TGTGCCAGCAGCCCGACCGGGGCCTCCTACAATGAGCAGTTCTTC.

The chain carries TRBV7-9 and TRBJ2-7, with D possibly being TRBD1 (6 bases). The CDR3 runs 13 residues. Germline CDR1 SEHNR, CDR2 FQNEAQ (reference sequence). Trimming pared 8 bases from V and 3 bases from J, leaving 14 bases between. The CDR3 region has the DNA TGTGCCAGCCAAGGGACACCAGACTACGAGCAGTACTTC. Encoded protein: CASQGTPDYEQYF.

The V and J genes are TRBV15 and TRBJ1-2, with 9 bases aligning to TRBD1. Per germline, CDR1 LNHNV and CDR2 YYDKDF (reference sequence). Losses at the gene ends were 0 bases for V and 3 bases for J; bases not matched to a gene: 11. The CDR3 spans 18 residues. The CDR3 loop is CATSRDVRTGEKDYGYTF. CDR3 nucleotides: TGTGCCACCAGCAGAGATGTAAGGACAGGGGAAAAGGACTATGGCTACACCTTC. Full variable domain (outside the CDR3, taken from reference TRBV15 and TRBJ1-2): DAMVIQNPRYQVTQFGKPVTLSCSQTLNHNVMYWYQQKSSQAPKLLFHYYDKDFNNEADTPDNFQSRRPNTSFCFLDIRSPGLGDTAMYLCATSRDVRTGEKDYGYTFGSGTRLTVV.

CDR3: CASSQDLTFRETQYF. The DNA for the CDR3 is TGCGCCAGCAGCCAAGACTTAACCTTTCGAGAGACCCAGTACTTC. The rearrangement links TRBV4-3 to TRBJ2-5; D ambiguous. The CDR3 runs 15 residues. CDR1 and CDR2 from the germline V gene are LGHNA and YSLEER. Trimming removed 0 bases from V and 4 bases from J, with 12 bases in between.

V usage is TRBV29-1 and J usage is TRBJ2-1, with D unresolved. Looked up from germline, CDR1 is SQVTM and CDR2 is ANQGSEA. The length of the CDR3 is 12 residues. The V end was cut by 1 base, the J end by 6 bases, with 7 bases between. For the CDR3, the DNA is TGCAGCGTTGAAGGGCCGTCCAATGAGCAGTTCTTC. Its protein product is CSVEGPSNEQFF.

This clone was seen a handful of times. CDR3: CASSLTGSSYNEQFF. As DNA, the CDR3 is TGTGCCAGCAGCTTAACGGGGAGTTCATACAATGAGCAGTTCTTC. The J gene is TRBJ2-1, the V gene TRBV11-2; D may be TRBD2 (5 bases). There are 15 residues in the CDR3. Germline V gene lookup returns CDR1 SGHAT and CDR2 FQNNGV. Between the trimmed V and J ends, which lost 2 bases and 4 bases, there was a span of 12 bases.

This clone was found a few times. The junction departs from germline at one end; a sequencing error may be responsible. V gene TRBV5-5 combines with J gene TRBJ1-6; D is unclear. The CDR3 totals 16 residues. CDR1 is SGHKS and CDR2 is YYEKEE in the germline V gene (reference sequence). The DNA for the CDR3 is TGCGCCAGCAGCCCGGACTGGAGCTCCTATAATTCACCCCTCCACTTT. It specifies CASSPDWSSYNSPLHF.

This clone was observed a handful of times. The V gene is TRBV29-1, the J gene TRBJ1-1, with D unclear. This CDR3 region has 10 residues. Germline loops: CDR1 SQVTM, CDR2 ANQGSEA. The V gene lost 7 bases and the J gene lost 5 bases, with 8 bases spanning the gap. This CDR3 is CSAGGTEAFF. Here the CDR3 DNA reads TGCAGCGCGGGTGGGACTGAAGCTTTCTTT. The full variable domain, rest sourced from reference TRBV29-1 and TRBJ1-1, is SAVISQKPSRDICQRGTSLTIQCQVDSQVTMMFWYRQQPGQSLTLIATANQGSEATYESGFVIDKFPISRPNLTFSTLTVSNMSPEDSSIYLCSAGGTEAFFGQGTRLTVV.

The chain couples TRBV6-6 to TRBJ2-2; 8 bases map to TRBD1. Per germline, CDR1 MNHNY and CDR2 SVGAGI (reference sequence). This CDR3 is built from 12 residues. Trimming took 8 bases from V and 7 from J; bases not matched to a gene: 3. CDR3 bases: TGTGCCAGCCAGGGGGCGGGCGGGGAGCTGTTTTTT. Its translation is CASQGAGGELFF.

The CDR3 loop is CASSYSTQANTEAFF. The CDR3 DNA follows: TGTGCCAGCAGTTACTCGACACAGGCAAACACTGAAGCTTTCTTT. The rearrangement joins TRBV6-5 to TRBJ1-1; D may be TRBD1 (5 bases). V shed 0 bases and J shed 2 bases, with 10 bases lying between them. CDR1 MNHEY and CDR2 SVGAGI come from the germline V gene. This CDR3 contains 15 residues.

V gene TRBV13 combines with J gene TRBJ2-1, with TRBD2 identical over 10 bases. V was clipped by 2 bases and J by 9 bases; unmatched bases: 10. This CDR3 is 16 amino acids long. Germline V gives CDR1 PRHDT, CDR2 FYEKMQ (reference sequence). CDR3 region: CASSLKASGSRGEQFF. The CDR3 nucleotides are TGTGCCAGCAGCTTAAAGGCTAGCGGGAGTCGGGGTGAGCAGTTCTTC. Drawing the rest from reference TRBV13 and TRBJ2-1, the complete variable domain is AAGVIQSPRHLIKEKRETATLKCYPIPRHDTVYWYQQGPGQDPQFLISFYEKMQSDKGSIPDRFSAQQFSDYHSELNMSSLELGDSALYFCASSLKASGSRGEQFFGPGTRLTVL.

The rearrangement joins TRBV4-3 to TRBJ1-1, with 9 bases fitting TRBD1. The CDR3 runs 16 residues. Germline lookup yields CDR1 LGHNA and CDR2 YSLEER. The V segment lost 1 base and the J segment 7 bases; nucleotides outside the gene matches: 10. The CDR3 nucleotides are TGCGCCAGCAGCCAAGTATTACAGGGGGCGCAAGATGAAGCTTTCTTT. Its translation is CASSQVLQGAQDEAFF.

V gene TRBV7-8 combines with J gene TRBJ1-1, with a possible D match to TRBD1 (6 bases). CDR1 SGHVS and CDR2 FQNEAQ come from the germline V gene. The CDR3 runs 15 residues. Trimming pared 3 bases from V and 2 bases from J, leaving 13 bases between. CDR3 in DNA: TGTGCCAGCAGCTTCGAGGCAGGGGCAAACACTGAAGCTTTCTTT. This codes for CASSFEAGANTEAFF.

In its sample, this clone was seen once. The V call is TRBV27, the J call TRBJ1-1; maybe TRBD1 (6 bases). The CDR3 loop spans 17 amino acids. CDR1 is MNHEY and CDR2 is SMNVEV in the germline V gene (reference sequence). V lost 4 bases and J 6 bases, leaving 24 bases between the germline ends. As DNA, the CDR3 is TGTGCCAGCAGTTCCTCCGGGACGGGGGGGGCAAATGCTGAAGCTTTCTTT. This codes for CASSSSGTGGANAEAFF.

This clone was observed a handful of times. The rearrangement joins TRBV14 to TRBJ1-2; weak D call: TRBD1 (6 bases). From germline, CDR1 is SGHDN and CDR2 FVKESK. The length of the CDR3 is 13 residues. V lost 1 base to trimming and J lost 4 bases, with 7 bases between them. The CDR3 here is CASSQGTAYGYTF. In DNA form, the CDR3 reads TGTGCCAGCAGCCAAGGGACAGCCTATGGCTACACCTTC. Full variable domain (rest looked up from reference TRBV14 and TRBJ1-2): EAGVTQFPSHSVIEKGQTVTLRCDPISGHDNLYWYRRVMGKEIKFLLHFVKESKQDESGMPNNRFLAERTGGTYSTLKVQPAELEDSGVYFCASSQGTAYGYTFGSGTRLTVV.

The chain couples TRBV27 to TRBJ1-1, with D maybe TRBD1 (5 bases). Trimming took off 3 bases at V and 9 bases at J, with 8 bases between the two ends. Germline loops: CDR1 MNHEY, CDR2 SMNVEV (reference sequence). This CDR3 contains 11 residues. DNA of the CDR3: TGTGCCAGCAGTTTCAGGGACCAAGCTTTCTTT. Its translation: CASSFRDQAFF.

This chain links TRBV5-6 with TRBJ2-2; 8 nucleotides line up with TRBD1. Germline V gives CDR1 SGHDT, CDR2 YYEEEE. This CDR3 comprises 14 residues. The V gene end was trimmed by 2 bases and the J gene end by 5 bases; junction bases not matched to a gene: 2. The CDR3 is CASSFWTGTGELFF. CDR3 nucleotides: TGTGCCAGCAGCTTCTGGACAGGGACCGGGGAGCTGTTTTTT.

This chain links TRBV2 with TRBJ1-2; no clear D. CDR3 size: 12 residues. Germline V CDR1 and CDR2: SNHLY, FYNNEI. V was cut by 5 bases and J by 8 bases, with 12 bases left in between. Here the CDR3 DNA reads TGTGCCAGCAGTTTTGCCGGAGGCGGCTACACCTTC. It yields the protein CASSFAGGGYTF. The whole variable domain, filled in from reference TRBV2 and TRBJ1-2, reads EPEVTQTPSHQVTQMGQEVILRCVPISNHLYFYWYRQILGQKVEFLVSFYNNEISEKSEIFDDQFSVERPDGSNFTLKIRSTKLEDSAMYFCASSFAGGGYTFGSGTRLTVV.

This clone appeared a single time. The rearrangement links TRBV28 to TRBJ1-1, with 9 bases aligning to TRBD1. CDR1 MDHEN and CDR2 SYDVKM come from the germline V gene. The CDR3 has 16 residues. Trimming took 3 bases from V and 7 from J; bases not matched to a gene: 12. The CDR3 coding sequence is TGTGCCAGCAGTTTGAGTTGGGGGACAGGGAATTTTGAAGCTTTCTTT. It specifies CASSLSWGTGNFEAFF.

J is TRBJ2-1 and V is TRBV10-3; 10 bases align to TRBD2. Germline assignment: CDR1 ENHRY and CDR2 SYGVKD. With 9 bases clipped from V and 2 bases from J, the junction kept 7 bases outside the gene matches. CDR3 length: 15 amino acids. The CDR3 here is CAIRTSGTAYNEQFF. CDR3 DNA: TGTGCCATTAGGACTAGCGGTACTGCCTACAATGAGCAGTTCTTC.

The gene calls are TRBV7-9 and TRBJ2-1; D is perhaps TRBD1 or TRBD2 (5 bases each). V lost 1 base, J lost 7 bases, and 17 bases lay in between. Looked up from germline, CDR1 is SEHNR and CDR2 is FQNEAQ (reference sequence). The CDR3 has 16 residues. The CDR3 reads CASSLVGRDPGNEQFF. The CDR3 bases are TGTGCCAGCAGCTTAGTCGGCAGGGACCCGGGAAATGAGCAGTTCTTC.

V usage is TRBV9 and J usage is TRBJ1-2; D may be TRBD1 (6 bases). Trimming removed 4 bases at V and 4 bases at J, with 17 bases between. CDR1 and CDR2 from the germline V gene are SGDLS and YYNGEE. CDR3 length equals 15 residues. CDR3 nucleotide sequence: TGTGCCAGCAGCCCACCAGGGGCCAGTAGCTATGGCTACACCTTC. It translates to CASSPPGASSYGYTF. Looking up the rest from reference TRBV9 and TRBJ1-2 gives the full variable domain: DSGVTQTPKHLITATGQRVTLRCSPRSGDLSVYWYQQSLDQGLQFLIQYYNGEERAKGNILERFSAQQFPDLHSELNLSSLELGDSALYFCASSPPGASSYGYTFGSGTRLTVV.

The chain employs TRBV9 and TRBJ2-2, with 9 bases lining up with TRBD2. The CDR3 runs to 14 residues. Germline values: CDR1 SGDLS, CDR2 YYNGEE. The J segment lost 5 bases and the V segment lost 4 bases, leaving 3 bases of the junction unmatched. Here the CDR3 reads CASSSLAGTGELFF. The CDR3 region has the DNA TGTGCCAGCAGCTCACTAGCGGGTACCGGGGAGCTGTTTTTT.

J is TRBJ2-7 and V is TRBV6-6; 11 bases map to TRBD2. V lost 7 bases to trimming and J lost 1 base; unmatched junction nucleotides: 9. The CDR3 length is 16 residues. The germline gives CDR1 MNHNY, CDR2 SVGAGI (reference sequence). CDR3 loop: CASNYLAGGGSYEQYF. CDR3 DNA: TGTGCCAGCAATTATCTAGCGGGAGGAGGATCCTACGAGCAGTACTTC.